One and the same sample provided the 23 T cell receptor beta chains below, sequenced in a study of identical twins (dated by TCRdb to about 2016). Libraries were built with 5' RACE. Sequencing used an Illumina HiSeq 2000. TCRdb reanalyzed the raw reads on its own, using fastp at Q25 for trimming and MiXCR for clone calling, and kept in-frame beta chains. Entries that share a CDR3 protein sequence are merged under the most common genes and DNA. Present in this sample are around 160,000 distinct CDR3 sequences, 3% to 4% of which were seen just once. Of the sample, approximately 7.7% falls within the top ten clones. Material: memory T cells sorted from blood. The sample's cell subset or site, from its label and the paper: CD45RO+ enriched T cells. These receptor sequences come from a man aged 18 to 30 in good health.

V gene TRBV2 combines with J gene TRBJ2-7; TRBD1 agrees at 7 bases. Germline V CDR1 and CDR2: SNHLY, FYNNEI. The CDR3 length is 14 residues. With 2 bases clipped from V and 2 bases from J, the junction kept 3 bases outside the gene matches. The CDR3 is CASSELDRPYEQYV. In nucleotides, the CDR3 is TGTGCCAGCAGTGAATTGGACAGGCCCTACGAGCAGTACGTC.

This clonotype came up many times. The V call is TRBV5-1, the J call TRBJ2-2; D is perhaps TRBD2 (6 bases). Germline V lookup: CDR1 SGHRS, CDR2 YFSETQ. CDR3 length equals 15 residues. With 0 bases removed from V and 6 bases from J, the gap between germline ends came to 12 bases. CDR3 nucleotides: TGCGCCAGCAGCTTGGGCGGGAAGGCTTCCGGGGAGCTGTTTTTT. This encodes CASSLGGKASGELFF. Based on the CDR3 plus reference TRBV5-1 and TRBJ2-2, the full variable domain is KAGVTQTPRYLIKTRGQQVTLSCSPISGHRSVSWYQQTPGQGLQFLFEYFSETQRNKGNFPGRFSGRQFSNSRSEMNVSTLELGDSALYLCASSLGGKASGELFFGEGSRLTVL.

This clonotype was recorded many times. This chain links TRBV28 with TRBJ2-5; the D gene is possibly TRBD1 (6 bases). This CDR3 is built from 13 residues. V lost 4 bases and J 3 bases, leaving 9 bases between the germline ends. CDR1 and CDR2 (germline): MDHEN, SYDVKM. CDR3 loop: CASSSYREETQYF. CDR3 in DNA: TGTGCCAGCAGTTCATACAGGGAAGAGACCCAGTACTTC.

This clonotype was recorded many times. The rearrangement links TRBV4-3 to TRBJ2-1, with 16 positions matching TRBD2. Germline values: CDR1 LGHNA, CDR2 YSLEER. This CDR3 contains 19 residues. The V and J ends lost 0 bases and 3 bases, in that order; junction bases with no gene match: 5. CDR3 sequence: CASSQDGTSGRARYNEQFF. The CDR3 DNA follows: TGCGCCAGCAGCCAAGACGGGACTAGCGGGAGGGCTCGCTACAATGAGCAGTTCTTC.

This clonotype was seen repeatedly, ten times or more. The chain combines TRBV29-1 with TRBJ2-5; 9 bases agree with TRBD2. With 8 bases clipped from V and 4 bases from J, the junction kept 8 bases outside the gene matches. CDR3 length: 13 amino acids. Germline assignment: CDR1 SQVTM and CDR2 ANQGSEA. In DNA, the CDR3 is TGCAGCTCTAGCGGGATGACTGTAGAGACCCAGTACTTC. It translates to CSSSGMTVETQYF.

This clonotype came up many times. The V and J genes are TRBV6-5 and TRBJ2-1, with TRBD2 matching over 7 bases. The V gene end was trimmed by 2 bases and the J gene end by 5 bases; junction bases not matched to a gene: 3. Germline V lookup: CDR1 MNHEY, CDR2 SVGAGI. This CDR3 has 14 residues. The CDR3 nucleotides read TGTGCCAGCAGTTACGGGACTACCAACAATGAGCAGTTCTTC. Encoded protein: CASSYGTTNNEQFF.

Only a few counts were recorded for this clonotype. The genes are TRBV6-1 and TRBJ2-2, with 7 nucleotides matching TRBD1. Losses at the gene ends were 8 bases for V and 5 bases for J; bases not matched to a gene: 8. Germline CDR1 is MNHNS and CDR2 is SASEGT. The CDR3 sequence is 14 residues long. The CDR3 reads CASFPNRGTGELFF. DNA of the CDR3: TGTGCCAGCTTCCCAAACAGGGGTACCGGGGAGCTGTTTTTT.

This clonotype was picked up many times. V is TRBV5-6 and J is TRBJ2-4; D may be TRBD2 (5 bases). This CDR3 contains 14 residues. Germline-derived CDR1 and CDR2 are SGHDT and YYEEEE. Trimming removed 6 bases at V and 5 bases at J, with 15 bases between. CDR3 DNA sequence: TGTGCCAGCAAAAATAGGTACGGGGAAAACATTCAGTACTTC. It translates to CASKNRYGENIQYF. Using reference TRBV5-6 and TRBJ2-4 for the parts outside the CDR3, the full variable domain is DAGVTQSPTHLIKTRGQQVTLRCSPKSGHDTVSWYQQALGQGPQFIFQYYEEEERQRGNFPDRFSGHQFPNYSSELNVNALLLGDSALYLCASKNRYGENIQYFGAGTRLSVL.

There are many counts of this clonotype. The chain links TRBV11-2 to TRBJ1-1; 12 bases are shared with TRBD1. CDR3 length: 15 residues. J gave up 6 bases and V 4 bases, and 6 bases lay outside the gene matches. Germline-derived CDR1 and CDR2 are SGHAT and FQNNGV. CDR3 DNA: TGTGCCAGCAGCTGGTGGGACAGGGGGCATGCTGAAGCTTTCTTT. It translates to CASSWWDRGHAEAFF.

This chain joins TRBV20-1 and TRBJ2-1; TRBD2 might be the D (5 bases). The CDR3 has 14 residues. Germline V CDR1 and CDR2: DFQATT, SNEGSKA (reference sequence). Trimming removed 2 bases at V and 2 bases at J, with 10 bases between. Here the CDR3 reads CSARLAATYNEQFF. CDR3 coding DNA: TGCAGTGCTAGACTAGCAGCAACCTACAATGAGCAGTTCTTC.

This clonotype has ten or more counts. This chain joins TRBV20-1 and TRBJ2-7, with D perhaps TRBD1 (11 bases). The V end lost 5 bases, the J end lost 12 bases, and 44 bases lay between the germline ends. Germline loops: CDR1 DFQATT, CDR2 SNEGSKA (reference sequence). The CDR3 is 20 amino acids. The CDR3 here is CSAPTAPGTGGSAGGSHTYF. CDR3 sequence (DNA): TGCAGTGCTCCCACTGCTCCCGGGACAGGGGGATCAGCGGGAGGGTCACATACGTACTTC.

At least ten counts were recorded for this clonotype. The chain has TRBV5-5 and TRBJ1-2, with no clear D. Per the germline V gene, CDR1 is SGHKS and CDR2 is YYEKEE (reference sequence). V shed 4 bases and J shed 6 bases, with 13 bases lying between them. This CDR3 is built from 13 residues. CDR3 nucleotides: TGTGCCAGCAGCCGACGGCCCGGGGATGGCTACACCTTC. It codes for CASSRRPGDGYTF.

The sample holds many counts of this clonotype. This chain uses TRBV7-3 with TRBJ1-5; the D gene is possibly TRBD1 (6 bases). V was trimmed by 2 bases and J by 4 bases, leaving 12 bases between them. Germline loops: CDR1 SGHTA, CDR2 FQGTGA. The CDR3 sequence is 15 residues long. CDR3 nucleotides: TGTGCCAGCAGCTTATCGGGGGCGAGGAATCAGCCCCAGCATTTT. Its translation is CASSLSGARNQPQHF.

The rearrangement links TRBV6-1 to TRBJ1-1, with D perhaps TRBD1 (6 bases). The germline V gene has CDR1 MNHNS and CDR2 SASEGT. The CDR3 runs to 14 residues. V dropped 6 bases and J dropped 1 base, with 12 bases sitting between them. The CDR3 is CASSWKGGNTEAFF. The CDR3 bases are TGTGCCAGCAGCTGGAAAGGGGGGAACACTGAAGCTTTCTTT.

This clonotype has at least ten counts. The rearrangement links TRBV10-3 to TRBJ2-7, with TRBD1 as a possible D gene (5 bases). CDR1 and CDR2 (germline): ENHRY, SYGVKD. There are 12 residues in the CDR3. V gave up 1 base and J gave up 5 bases, with 6 bases separating them. This CDR3 is CAISELTDEQYF. CDR3 DNA sequence: TGTGCCATCAGTGAGTTGACAGACGAGCAGTACTTC.

The table lists this clonotype with many counts. The gene calls are TRBV5-1 and TRBJ2-1, with TRBD1 matching 10 bases. The V gene's germline CDR1 is SGHRS and CDR2 YFSETQ. V shed 3 bases and J 7 bases; nucleotides not matched to a gene: 10. The CDR3 loop spans 16 amino acids. The CDR3 nucleotides are TGCGCCAGCAGCTCGACAGGGGGCCCCTTGGGAAATGAGCAGTTCTTC. It encodes CASSSTGGPLGNEQFF. Drawing the rest from reference TRBV5-1 and TRBJ2-1, the complete variable domain is KAGVTQTPRYLIKTRGQQVTLSCSPISGHRSVSWYQQTPGQGLQFLFEYFSETQRNKGNFPGRFSGRQFSNSRSEMNVSTLELGDSALYLCASSSTGGPLGNEQFFGPGTRLTVL.

This clonotype has ten or more counts. The gene calls are TRBV7-2 and TRBJ2-1, with D unresolved. This CDR3 is built from 14 residues. Trimming removed 5 bases from V and 5 bases from J, with 13 bases in between. Germline lookup yields CDR1 SGHTA and CDR2 FQGNSA. CDR3 protein: CASSPLRRHNEQFF. Here the CDR3 DNA reads TGTGCCAGCAGCCCCTTACGGAGACACAATGAGCAGTTCTTC.

This clonotype appeared many times. The chain recombines TRBV7-9 with TRBJ1-2, with D perhaps TRBD1 (5 bases). Germline CDR1 reads SEHNR; CDR2 reads FQNEAQ (reference sequence). Deletions cut 3 bases from V and 5 bases from J, with 7 bases between. The CDR3 is 12 residues long. CDR3 nucleotide sequence: TGTGCCAGCAGCTTGGGGGTGTATGGCTACACCTTC. Protein product: CASSLGVYGYTF. Together with reference TRBV7-9 and TRBJ1-2, the CDR3 gives the full variable domain: DTGVSQNPRHKITKRGQNVTFRCDPISEHNRLYWYRQTLGQGPEFLTYFQNEAQLEKSRLLSDRFSAERPKGSFSTLEIQRTEQGDSAMYLCASSLGVYGYTFGSGTRLTVV.

DNA of the CDR3: TGTGCCAGCGCTGGGCAGGGTAAAGGACAGCCCCAGCATTTT. It encodes CASAGQGKGQPQHF. The chain joins TRBV18 to TRBJ1-5; perhaps TRBD1 as D (5 bases). V lost 8 bases and J 7 bases, leaving 18 bases between the germline ends. The CDR3 extends over 14 amino acids. CDR1 is KGHSH and CDR2 is LQKENI in the germline V gene.

This sequence joins TRBV5-6 and TRBJ1-1; 7 nucleotides align to TRBD1. CDR3 size: 16 residues. Germline V gene data show CDR1 as SGHDT and CDR2 as YYEEEE. Trimming cost V 3 bases and J 5 bases; bases outside gene matches: 13. This chain's CDR3 is CASSSDPTGWRTEAFF. The CDR3 DNA reads TGTGCCAGCAGCTCGGATCCGACAGGGTGGAGGACTGAAGCTTTCTTT.

This clonotype was counted at least ten times. This chain uses TRBV4-3 with TRBJ2-2, with a tentative D call TRBD2 (6 bases). The CDR3 is 16 amino acids. Per the germline V gene, CDR1 is LGHNA and CDR2 is YSLEER. Trimming took 0 bases from V and 3 from J, leaving 11 bases between them. The CDR3 bases are TGCGCCAGCAGCCAAGAACCCGGAGGGGACACCGGGGAGCTGTTTTTT. It translates to CASSQEPGGDTGELFF.

This clonotype was counted ten times or more. The V gene is TRBV5-6, the J gene TRBJ2-5; unclear D gene. Trimming stripped 2 bases from V and 5 bases from J, with 10 bases between. Germline V gene sequence: CDR1 SGHDT, CDR2 YYEEEE. The CDR3 length is 13 residues. The CDR3 region has the DNA TGTGCCAGCAGCTTAGAGGATGGGGAGACCCAGTACTTC. This encodes CASSLEDGETQYF. The full variable domain, completed using reference TRBV5-6 and TRBJ2-5, is DAGVTQSPTHLIKTRGQQVTLRCSPKSGHDTVSWYQQALGQGPQFIFQYYEEEERQRGNFPDRFSGHQFPNYSSELNVNALLLGDSALYLCASSLEDGETQYFGPGTRLLVL.

In its sample, this clonotype was seen many times. V and J are TRBV3-1 and TRBJ2-3, with TRBD1 as a possible D gene (5 bases). V lost 0 bases to trimming and J lost 2 bases, with 9 bases between them. The CDR3 has 15 amino acids. Germline V lookup: CDR1 LGHDT, CDR2 YNNKEL (reference sequence). DNA for the CDR3: TGTGCCAGCAGCCAAGATGGGGCGCCCACAGATACGCAGTATTTT. This gives the protein CASSQDGAPTDTQYF.